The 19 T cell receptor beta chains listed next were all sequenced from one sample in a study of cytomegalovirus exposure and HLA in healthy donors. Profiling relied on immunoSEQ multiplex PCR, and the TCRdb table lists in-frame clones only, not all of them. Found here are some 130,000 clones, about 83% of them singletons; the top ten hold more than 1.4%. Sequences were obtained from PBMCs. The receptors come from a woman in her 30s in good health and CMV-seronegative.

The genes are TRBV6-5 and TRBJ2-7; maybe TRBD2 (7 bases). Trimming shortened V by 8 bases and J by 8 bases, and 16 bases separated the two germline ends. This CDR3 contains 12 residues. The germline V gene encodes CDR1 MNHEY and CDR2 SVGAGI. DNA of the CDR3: TGTGCCAGCCAAAGGGGGGGAGGGAAGCAGTACTTC. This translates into CASQRGGGKQYF.

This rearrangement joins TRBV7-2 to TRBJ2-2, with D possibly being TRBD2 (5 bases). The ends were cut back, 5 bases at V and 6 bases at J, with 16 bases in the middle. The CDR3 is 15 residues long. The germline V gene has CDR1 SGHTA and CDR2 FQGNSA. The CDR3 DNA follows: TGTGCCAGCAGCCGGGGTGGGGTTGTGGCCGGGGAGCTGTTTTTT. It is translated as CASSRGGVVAGELFF. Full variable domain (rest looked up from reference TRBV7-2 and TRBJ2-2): GAGVSQSPSNKVTEKGKDVELRCDPISGHTALYWYRQSLGQGLEFLIYFQGNSAPDKSGLPSDRFSAERTGGSVSTLTIQRTQQEDSAVYLCASSRGGVVAGELFFGEGSRLTVL.

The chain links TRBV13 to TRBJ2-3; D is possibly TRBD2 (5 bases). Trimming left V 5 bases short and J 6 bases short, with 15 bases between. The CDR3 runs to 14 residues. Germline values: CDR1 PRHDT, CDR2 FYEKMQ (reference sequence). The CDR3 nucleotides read TGTGCCAGCAGCCCAAAGGACTTTATGGATACGCAGTATTTT. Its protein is CASSPKDFMDTQYF.

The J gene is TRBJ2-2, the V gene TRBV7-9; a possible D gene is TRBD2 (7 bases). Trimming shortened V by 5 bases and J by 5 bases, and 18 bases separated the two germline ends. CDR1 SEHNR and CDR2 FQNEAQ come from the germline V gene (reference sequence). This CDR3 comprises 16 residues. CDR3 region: CASSQGGASGTGELFF. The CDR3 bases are TGTGCCAGCAGCCAAGGGGGGGCTTCGGGAACCGGGGAGCTGTTTTTT.

CDR3 loop: CASSFVDLLSNEQFF. In DNA form, the CDR3 reads TGTGCCAGCAGCTTCGTCGACTTGTTGTCGAATGAGCAGTTCTTC. This chain connects TRBV7-9 to TRBJ2-1, with no clear D. CDR1 and CDR2 (germline): SEHNR, FQNEAQ (reference sequence). The V and J ends lost 3 bases and 7 bases respectively, with 16 bases between them. The CDR3 runs 15 residues.

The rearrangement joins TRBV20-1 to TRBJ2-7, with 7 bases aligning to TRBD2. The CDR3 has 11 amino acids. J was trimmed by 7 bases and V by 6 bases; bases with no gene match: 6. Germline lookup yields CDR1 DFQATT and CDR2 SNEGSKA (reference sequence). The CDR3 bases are TGCAGTGCCGGCGGGGGAGGAGAGCAGTACTTC. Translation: CSAGGGGEQYF.

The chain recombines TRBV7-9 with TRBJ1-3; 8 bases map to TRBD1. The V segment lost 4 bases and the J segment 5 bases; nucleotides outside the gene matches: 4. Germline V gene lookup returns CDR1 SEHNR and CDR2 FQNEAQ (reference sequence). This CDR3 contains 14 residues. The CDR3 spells CASSYGQGRNTIYF. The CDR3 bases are TGTGCCAGCAGCTACGGACAGGGACGAAACACCATATATTTT.

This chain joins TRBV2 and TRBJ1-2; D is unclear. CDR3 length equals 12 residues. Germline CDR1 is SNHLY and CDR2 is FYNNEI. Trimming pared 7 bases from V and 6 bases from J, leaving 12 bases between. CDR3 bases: TGTGCCAGCAACGTCGAGGGAAATGGCTACACCTTC. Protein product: CASNVEGNGYTF. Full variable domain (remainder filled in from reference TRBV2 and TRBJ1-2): EPEVTQTPSHQVTQMGQEVILRCVPISNHLYFYWYRQILGQKVEFLVSFYNNEISEKSEIFDDQFSVERPDGSNFTLKIRSTKLEDSAMYFCASNVEGNGYTFGSGTRLTVV.

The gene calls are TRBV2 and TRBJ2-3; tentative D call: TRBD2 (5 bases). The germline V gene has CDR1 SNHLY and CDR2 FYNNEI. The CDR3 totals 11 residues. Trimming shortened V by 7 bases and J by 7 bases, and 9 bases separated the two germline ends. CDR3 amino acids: CASTSGNTQYF. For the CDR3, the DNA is TGTGCCAGCACCTCGGGGAATACGCAGTATTTT.

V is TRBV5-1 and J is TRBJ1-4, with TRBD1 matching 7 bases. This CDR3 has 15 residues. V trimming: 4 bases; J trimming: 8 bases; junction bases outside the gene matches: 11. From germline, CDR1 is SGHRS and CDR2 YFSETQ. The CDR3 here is CASSMGTAPGEKLFF. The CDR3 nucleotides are TGCGCCAGCAGCATGGGGACAGCCCCGGGGGAAAAACTGTTTTTT.

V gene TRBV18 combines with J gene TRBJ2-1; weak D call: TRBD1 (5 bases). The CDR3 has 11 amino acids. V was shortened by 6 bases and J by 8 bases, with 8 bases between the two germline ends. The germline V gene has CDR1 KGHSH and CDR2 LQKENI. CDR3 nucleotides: TGTGCCAGCTCCAGCAGGGATGAGCAGTTCTTC. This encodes CASSSRDEQFF.

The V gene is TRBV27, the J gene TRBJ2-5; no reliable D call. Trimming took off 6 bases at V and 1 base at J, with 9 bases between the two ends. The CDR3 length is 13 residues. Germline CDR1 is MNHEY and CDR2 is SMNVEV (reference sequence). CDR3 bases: TGTGCCAGCAGCCCGGAGTTCCAAGAGACCCAGTACTTC. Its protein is CASSPEFQETQYF.

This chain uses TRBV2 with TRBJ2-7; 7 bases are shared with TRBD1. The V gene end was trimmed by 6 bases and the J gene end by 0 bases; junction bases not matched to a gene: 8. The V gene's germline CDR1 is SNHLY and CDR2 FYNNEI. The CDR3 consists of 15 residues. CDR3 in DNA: TGTGCCAGCAGCGGGACAGCTCAGAACTCCTACGAGCAGTACTTC. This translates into CASSGTAQNSYEQYF.

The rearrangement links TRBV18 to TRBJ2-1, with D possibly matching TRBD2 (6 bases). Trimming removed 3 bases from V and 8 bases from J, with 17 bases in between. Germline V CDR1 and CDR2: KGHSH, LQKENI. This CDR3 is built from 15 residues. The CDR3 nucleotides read TGTGCCAGCTCACCTCCGGGACTTTCGGGCTATGAGCAGTTCTTC. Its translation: CASSPPGLSGYEQFF. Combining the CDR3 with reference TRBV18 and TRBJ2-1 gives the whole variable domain NAGVMQNPRHLVRRRGQEARLRCSPMKGHSHVYWYRQLPEEGLKFMVYLQKENIIDESGMPKERFSAEFPKEGPSILRIQQVVRGDSAAYFCASSPPGLSGYEQFFGPGTRLTVL.

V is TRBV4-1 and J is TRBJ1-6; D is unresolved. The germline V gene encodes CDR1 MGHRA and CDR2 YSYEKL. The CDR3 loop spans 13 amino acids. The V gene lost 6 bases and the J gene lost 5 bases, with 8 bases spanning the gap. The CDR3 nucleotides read TGCGCCAGCAGGGTCGGGGATAATTCACCCCTCCACTTT. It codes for CASRVGDNSPLHF.

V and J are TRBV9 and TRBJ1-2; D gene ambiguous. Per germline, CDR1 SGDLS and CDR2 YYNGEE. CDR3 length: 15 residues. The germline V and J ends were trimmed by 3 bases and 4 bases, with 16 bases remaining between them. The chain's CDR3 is CASSAGSLRSYGYTF. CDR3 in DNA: TGTGCCAGCAGCGCCGGGTCTCTAAGGAGCTATGGCTACACCTTC.

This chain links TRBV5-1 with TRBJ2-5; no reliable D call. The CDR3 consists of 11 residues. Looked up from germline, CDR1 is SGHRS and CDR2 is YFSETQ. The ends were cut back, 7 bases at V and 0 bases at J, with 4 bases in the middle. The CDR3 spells CASSNQETQYF. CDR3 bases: TGCGCCAGCTCCAACCAAGAGACCCAGTACTTC.

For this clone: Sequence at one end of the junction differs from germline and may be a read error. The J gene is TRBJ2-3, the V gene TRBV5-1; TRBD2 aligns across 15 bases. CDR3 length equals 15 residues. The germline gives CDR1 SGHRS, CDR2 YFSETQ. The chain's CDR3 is CASSSGLAGGDTQYF. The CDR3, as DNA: TGTGCCAGCAGCAGCGGACTAGCGGGGGGGGATACGCAGTATTTT.

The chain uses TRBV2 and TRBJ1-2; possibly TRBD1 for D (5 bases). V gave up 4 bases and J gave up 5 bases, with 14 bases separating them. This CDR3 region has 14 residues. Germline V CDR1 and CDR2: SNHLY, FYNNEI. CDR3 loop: CASSALRAQYGYTF. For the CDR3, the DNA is TGTGCCAGCAGTGCGCTCAGGGCCCAGTATGGCTACACCTTC.